This is a list of T cell receptor beta chains from one sample in a study of cytomegalovirus exposure and HLA in healthy donors. Sequencing used immunoSEQ multiplex PCR; TCRdb keeps in-frame clones, though not all of them. The data show approximately 60,000 clones, with 82% seen just once and about 1.4% held by the top ten. The sequenced material came from PBMCs. These receptors all come from a man aged 30-40 years in good health and CMV-seronegative. CDR3s include the opening cysteine and the closing phenylalanine or tryptophan. A D gene is named only where the DNA matches it firmly. Clone size is stated in some rows and not others, as once, few, many or a class when expanded.

j_gene	v_gene	abundance	d_gene	CDR3nt	CDR3aa
TRBJ1-2	TRBV10-3	few	-	TGTGCCATCAGTGATGGTCCCCACAATCTTTATGGCTACACCTTC	CAISDGPHNLYGYTF
TRBJ1-4	TRBV7-2	-	-	TGTGCCAGCAGCTTACGAGGGAATCAGGCTAATGAAAAACTGTTTTTT	CASSLRGNQANEKLFF
TRBJ2-3	TRBV9	-	TRBD2	TGTGCCAGCACCGTAGGACTAGTCAGGACAGATACGCAGTATTTT	CASTVGLVRTDTQYF
TRBJ1-2	TRBV10-3	-	-	TGTGCCATCAGTAGGGACATCGGAGCTAACTATGGCTACACCTTC	CAISRDIGANYGYTF
TRBJ1-6	TRBV21-1	-	-	TGTGCCAGCAGCAGGACAGAGGACTATAATTCACCCCTCCACTTT	CASSRTEDYNSPLHF
TRBJ2-6	TRBV2	-	-	TGTGCCAGCAGTGAACAGGGGCACGGGGCCAACGTCCTGACTTTC	CASSEQGHGANVLTF
TRBJ1-2	TRBV28	few	-	TGTGCCAGCAGTTTGCCAAACAGGGCCTATGGCTACACCTTC	CASSLPNRAYGYTF
TRBJ2-2	TRBV19	-	TRBD2	TGTGCCAGTAGCAAGAGCGGGGGACACACCGGGGAGCTGTTTTTT	CASSKSGGHTGELFF
TRBJ1-1	TRBV6-5	few	-	TGTGCCAGCAGTTACTCGAACAGCATGAACACTGAAGCTTTCTTT	CASSYSNSMNTEAFF
TRBJ1-2	TRBV7-2	-	-	TGTGCCAGCAGCTTAGTGGGCGGGGGCGTCTCCGGCTACACCTTC	CASSLVGGGVSGYTF
TRBJ2-1	TRBV30	-	TRBD1	TGTGCCTGGAGCCCGGGACAGGGGGACTACAATGAGCAGTTCTTC	CAWSPGQGDYNEQFF
TRBJ1-4	TRBV19	-	-	TGTGCCAGTAGTAGAAGACAGACGAATGAAAAACTGTTTTTT	CASSRRQTNEKLFF
TRBJ2-1	TRBV4-3	-	TRBD2	TGCGCCAGCAGCCAAGTTAGGGGTGGGGCTAGCGGGGCTTCCAATGAGCAGTTCTTC	CASSQVRGGASGASNEQFF
TRBJ1-1	TRBV19	-	-	TGTGCCAGTAGTACCCTCTCGACAGTTCGGAACACTGAAGCTTTCTTT	CASSTLSTVRNTEAFF
TRBJ2-2	TRBV19	-	-	TGTGCCAGTACTCCCGGGCCAGGGGCCGGGGAGCTGTTTTTT	CASTPGPGAGELFF
TRBJ2-5	TRBV5-6	-	TRBD1	TGTGCCAGCGTAATACGGTTAAGGGACAGGGCATCGGAGACCCAGTACTTC	CASVIRLRDRASETQYF
TRBJ2-5	TRBV9	-	-	TGTGCCAGCAGCGTAGCCGCAGGGAAGGGGGAGACCCAGTACTTC	CASSVAAGKGETQYF
TRBJ2-7	TRBV27	-	-	TGTGCCAGCAGTATCTCGCAGGGATCCTACGAGCAGTACTTC	CASSISQGSYEQYF
TRBJ1-5	TRBV6-1	few	-	TGTGCCAGCAGTACCCGCCGGGACAACAATCAGCCCCAGCACTTT	CASSTRRDNNQPQHF
TRBJ2-7	TRBV6-5	-	-	TGTGCCAGCAGGGGGGGAAGCTCCTACGAGCAGTACTTC	CASRGGSSYEQYF
TRBJ1-4	TRBV7-8	once	-	TGTGCCAGCAGCTCCTCACCAACAGGTCTAACTAATGAAAAACTGTTTTTT	CASSSSPTGLTNEKLFF
TRBJ1-5	TRBV18	-	TRBD1	TGTGCCAGCTCGCCTTCCGGGACAGGGAGCAATCAGCCCCAGCATTTT	CASSPSGTGSNQPQHF
TRBJ2-1	TRBV27	-	TRBD2	TGTGCCAGTAGTGCGTCTAGCGGGAGGGCCATCAAGAATGAGCAGTTCTTC	CASSASSGRAIKNEQFF
TRBJ1-1	TRBV27	-	TRBD1	TGTGCCAGCAGTCTCACGGACAGGAAGTCAGCTTTCTTT	CASSLTDRKSAFF
TRBJ1-6	TRBV6-5	-	-	TGTGCCAGCAGACCAGGGATGGGCGACTCACCCCTCCACTTT	CASRPGMGDSPLHF
TRBJ2-7	TRBV5-6	once	-	TGTGCCAGCAGCCTGCTTGACACCTCCTACGAGCAGTACTTC	CASSLLDTSYEQYF
TRBJ1-1	TRBV7-9	-	-	TGTGCCAGCAGCCTACACCCTCAGGGAAACACTGAAGCTTTCTTT	CASSLHPQGNTEAFF
TRBJ1-2	TRBV28	-	-	TGTGCCAGTTACAGACGAGAGCCTAACTATGGCTACACCTTC	CASYRREPNYGYTF
TRBJ2-4	TRBV2	-	TRBD1	TGTGCCAGCAGCCGGGACAGGGTCAAAATAGCCAAAAACATTCAGTACTTC	CASSRDRVKIAKNIQYF
TRBJ1-1	TRBV20-1	-	-	TGCAGTGGGGCAAAAAACACTGAAGCTTTCTTT	CSGAKNTEAFF
TRBJ2-7	TRBV30	-	-	TGTGCCTGGAGACTTTGGCAGGGGATAACGTACGAGCAGTACTTC	CAWRLWQGITYEQYF
TRBJ2-7	TRBV6-1	-	-	TGTGCCAGCAGTGAAGGACAGGCATTGGTATTCTACGAGCAGTACTTC	CASSEGQALVFYEQYF
TRBJ2-3	TRBV7-9	-	-	TGTGCCAGCAACCTCGGGAGCGGCGGCACAGATACGCAGTATTTT	CASNLGSGGTDTQYF
TRBJ1-2	TRBV21-1	-	-	TGTGCCAGCAGCGAGGAAGCCCCGGGACAGGGGGCTATGTATGGCTACACCTTC	CASSEEAPGQGAMYGYTF
TRBJ1-1	TRBV7-2	-	-	TGTGCCAGCAGCTTAGAGCGATTGAACACTGAAGCTTTCTTT	CASSLERLNTEAFF
TRBJ1-1	TRBV5-1	-	-	TGCGCCAGCAGCTTGGTCCCAGGGGTTGTCGCTGAAGCTTTCTTT	CASSLVPGVVAEAFF
TRBJ1-4	TRBV18	-	-	TGTGCCAGCTCATCCCGGGGGGCGACTAATGAAAAACTGTTTTTT	CASSSRGATNEKLFF
TRBJ1-1	TRBV6-5	-	-	TGTGCCAGCAGTTTAGCAGGGCGGCAGACTGAAGCTTTCTTT	CASSLAGRQTEAFF
TRBJ1-2	TRBV15	-	-	TGTGCCACCAGCAGAGTCGCGGCAGTTGGCAGGGCATATGGCTACACCTTC	CATSRVAAVGRAYGYTF
TRBJ1-5	TRBV10-2	-	TRBD1	TGCGCCAGCAGTGAGTCGTTGGGACAGGGGTATCAGCCCCAGCATTTT	CASSESLGQGYQPQHF
TRBJ2-5	TRBV7-7	-	TRBD2	TGTGCTAGCAGCGGAGAGGGACTAGCGGGGGCACCGACCCAGTACTTC	CASSGEGLAGAPTQYF
TRBJ1-1	TRBV11-2	-	-	TGTGCCAGCAGCAGGACAGCAAACACTGAAGCTTTCTTT	CASSRTANTEAFF
TRBJ1-4	TRBV28	-	-	TGTGCCAGCAGACAGGGCCGCACTAATGAAAAACTGTTTTTT	CASRQGRTNEKLFF
TRBJ2-7	TRBV14	-	-	TGTGCCAGCAGCCAAGACAGGGGCTACGAGCAGTACTTC	CASSQDRGYEQYF
TRBJ1-2	TRBV5-4	-	-	TGTGCCAGCAGATCCTCCGGGGGGGTCGGTGGCTACACCTTC	CASRSSGGVGGYTF
TRBJ2-3	TRBV19	-	-	TGTGCCAGTAGTATCAGACAGAGCACAGATACGCAGTATTTT	CASSIRQSTDTQYF
TRBJ2-1	TRBV6-1	few	TRBD2	TGTGCCAGCAGTGGAAGCGGGGGGGCCTACAATGAGCAGTTCTTC	CASSGSGGAYNEQFF
TRBJ2-3	TRBV7-8	-	-	TGTGCCAGCAGCTCGAGAAAGGGGGATACGCAGTATTTT	CASSSRKGDTQYF
TRBJ2-1	TRBV7-6	-	TRBD2	TGTGCCAGCAGCTTACGCCCAGCGGGAAAAGTCTCCTACAATGAGCAGTTCTTC	CASSLRPAGKVSYNEQFF
TRBJ2-2	TRBV6-1	-	TRBD1	TGTGCCAGCAGTGACTACAGGGGATTGAGGGGCACCGGGGAGCTGTTTTTT	CASSDYRGLRGTGELFF
TRBJ1-6	TRBV28	-	TRBD1	TGTGCCAGCAGTCTTCCCACGGGACAGGGTATTTACTATAATTCACCCCTCCACTTT	CASSLPTGQGIYYNSPLHF
TRBJ2-1	TRBV6-6	-	-	TGTGCCAGCAGCGCGGGGTTGAACAATGAGCAGTTCTTC	CASSAGLNNEQFF
TRBJ2-2	TRBV7-9	-	-	TGTGCCAGCAGCTTAGGTCGCGGGTTTTACACCGGGGAGCTGTTTTTT	CASSLGRGFYTGELFF
TRBJ1-1	TRBV11-2	-	-	TGTGCCAGCAGCGGATTACAGGCCACGAACACTGAAGCTTTCTTT	CASSGLQATNTEAFF
TRBJ1-4	TRBV4-2	-	TRBD1	TGTGCCAGCAGCCAGGACCCTCTTTCACCAGGGGGAAAACTGTTTTTT	CASSQDPLSPGGKLFF